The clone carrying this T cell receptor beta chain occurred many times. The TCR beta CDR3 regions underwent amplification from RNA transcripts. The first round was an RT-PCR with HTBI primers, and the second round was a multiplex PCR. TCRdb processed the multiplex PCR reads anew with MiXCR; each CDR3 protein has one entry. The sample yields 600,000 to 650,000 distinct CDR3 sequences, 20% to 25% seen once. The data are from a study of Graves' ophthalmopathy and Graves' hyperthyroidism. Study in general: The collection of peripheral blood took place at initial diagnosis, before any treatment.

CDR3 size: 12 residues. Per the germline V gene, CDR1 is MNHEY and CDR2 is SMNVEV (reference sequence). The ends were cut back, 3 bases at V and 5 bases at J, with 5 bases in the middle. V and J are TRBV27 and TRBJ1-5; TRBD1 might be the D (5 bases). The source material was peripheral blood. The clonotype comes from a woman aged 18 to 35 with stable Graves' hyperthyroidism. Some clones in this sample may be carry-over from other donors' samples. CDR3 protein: CASSFRDQPQHF. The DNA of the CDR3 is TGTGCCAGCAGTTTCAGGGATCAGCCCCAGCATTTT.